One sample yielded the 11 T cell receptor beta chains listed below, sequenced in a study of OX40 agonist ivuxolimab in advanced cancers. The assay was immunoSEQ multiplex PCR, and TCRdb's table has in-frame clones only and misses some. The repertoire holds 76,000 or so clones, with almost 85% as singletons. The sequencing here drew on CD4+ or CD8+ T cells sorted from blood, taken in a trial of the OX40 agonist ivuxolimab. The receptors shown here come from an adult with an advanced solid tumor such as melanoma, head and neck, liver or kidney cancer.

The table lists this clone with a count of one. The CDR3 nucleotides are TGTGCCATCACTCGCACGGGAGGCTCTGGAAACACCATATATTTT. It codes for CAITRTGGSGNTIYF. J is TRBJ1-3 and V is TRBV10-3; no clear D. CDR3 length equals 15 residues. CDR1 and CDR2 from the germline V gene are ENHRY and SYGVKD. V lost 7 bases, J lost 0 bases, and 13 bases lay in between.

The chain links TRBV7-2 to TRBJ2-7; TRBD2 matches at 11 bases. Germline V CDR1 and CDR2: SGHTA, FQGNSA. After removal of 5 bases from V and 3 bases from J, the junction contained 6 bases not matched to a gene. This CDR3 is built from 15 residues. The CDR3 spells CASSELAGEIYEQYF. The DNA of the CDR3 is TGTGCCAGCAGCGAACTAGCGGGGGAGATCTACGAGCAGTACTTC.

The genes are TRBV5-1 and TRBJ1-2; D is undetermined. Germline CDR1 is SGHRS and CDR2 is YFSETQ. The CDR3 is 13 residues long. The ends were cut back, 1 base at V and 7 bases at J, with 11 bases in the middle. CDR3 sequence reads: CASSLTGVGGYTF. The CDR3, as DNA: TGCGCCAGCAGCTTGACCGGGGTGGGTGGCTACACCTTC.

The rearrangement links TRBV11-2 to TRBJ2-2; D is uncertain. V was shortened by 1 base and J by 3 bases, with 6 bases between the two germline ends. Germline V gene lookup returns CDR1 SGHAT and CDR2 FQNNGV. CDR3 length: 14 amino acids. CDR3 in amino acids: CASSLGQYTGELFF. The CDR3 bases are TGTGCCAGCAGCTTAGGCCAATACACCGGGGAGCTGTTTTTT.

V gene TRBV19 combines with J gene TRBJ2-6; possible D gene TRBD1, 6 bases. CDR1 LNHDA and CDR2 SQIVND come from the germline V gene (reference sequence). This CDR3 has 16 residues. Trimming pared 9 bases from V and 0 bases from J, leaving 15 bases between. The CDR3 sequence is CASHGQRLSGANVLTF. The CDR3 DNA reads TGTGCCAGCCACGGACAGAGGCTCTCTGGGGCCAACGTCCTGACTTTC.

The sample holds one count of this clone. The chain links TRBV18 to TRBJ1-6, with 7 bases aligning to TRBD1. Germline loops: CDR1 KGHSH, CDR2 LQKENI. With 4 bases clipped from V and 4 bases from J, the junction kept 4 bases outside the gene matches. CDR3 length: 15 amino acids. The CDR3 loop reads CASSLGTDYNSPLHF. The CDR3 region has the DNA TGTGCCAGCTCACTTGGGACAGATTATAATTCACCCCTCCACTTT.

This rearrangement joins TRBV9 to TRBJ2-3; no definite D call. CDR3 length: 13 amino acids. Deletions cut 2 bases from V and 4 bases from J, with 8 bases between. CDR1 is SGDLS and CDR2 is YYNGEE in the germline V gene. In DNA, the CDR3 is TGTGCCAGCAGCGTGTTGTCGGCAGATACGCAGTATTTT. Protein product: CASSVLSADTQYF.

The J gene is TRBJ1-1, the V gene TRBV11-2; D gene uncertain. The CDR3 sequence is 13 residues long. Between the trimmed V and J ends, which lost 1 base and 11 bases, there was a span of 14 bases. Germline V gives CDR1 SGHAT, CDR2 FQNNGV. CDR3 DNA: TGTGCCAGCAGCTTAGCAGGCGACGTGGGGGCTTTCTTT. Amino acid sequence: CASSLAGDVGAFF.

CDR3 DNA sequence: TGTGCCAGTGCCTCTTTCGGGAGGAACACTGAAGCTTTCTTT. It yields the protein CASASFGRNTEAFF. The chain couples TRBV7-9 to TRBJ1-1; D unresolved. The CDR3 sequence is 14 residues long. CDR1 SEHNR and CDR2 FQNEAQ come from the germline V gene (reference sequence). Between the trimmed V and J ends, which lost 9 bases and 1 base, there was a span of 15 bases.

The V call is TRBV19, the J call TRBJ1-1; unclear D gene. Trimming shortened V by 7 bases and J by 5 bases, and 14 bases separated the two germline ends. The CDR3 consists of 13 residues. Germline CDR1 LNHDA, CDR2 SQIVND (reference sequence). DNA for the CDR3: TGTGCCAGTACCCTGGCGGAGTGGACTGAAGCTTTCTTT. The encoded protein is CASTLAEWTEAFF.

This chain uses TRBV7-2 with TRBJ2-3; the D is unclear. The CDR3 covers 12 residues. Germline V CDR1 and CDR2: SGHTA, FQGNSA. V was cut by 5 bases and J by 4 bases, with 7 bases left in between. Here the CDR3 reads CASSRPADTQYF. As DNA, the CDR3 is TGTGCCAGCAGCCGCCCTGCAGATACGCAGTATTTT.